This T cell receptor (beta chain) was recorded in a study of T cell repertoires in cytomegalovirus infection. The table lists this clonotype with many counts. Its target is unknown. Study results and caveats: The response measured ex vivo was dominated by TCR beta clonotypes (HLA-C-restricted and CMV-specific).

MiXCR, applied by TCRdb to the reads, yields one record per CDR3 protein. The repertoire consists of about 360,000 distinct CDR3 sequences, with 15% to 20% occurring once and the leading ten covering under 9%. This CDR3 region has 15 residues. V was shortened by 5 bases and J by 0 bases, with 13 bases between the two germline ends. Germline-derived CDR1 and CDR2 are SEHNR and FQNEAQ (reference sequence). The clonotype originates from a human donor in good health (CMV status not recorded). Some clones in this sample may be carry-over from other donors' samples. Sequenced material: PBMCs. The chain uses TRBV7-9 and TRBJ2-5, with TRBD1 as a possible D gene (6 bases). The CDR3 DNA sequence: TGTGCCAGCAGCAACCAAGGACAGAACCAAGAGACCCAGTACTTC. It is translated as CASSNQGQNQETQYF.